These 5 T cell receptor beta chains share one sample of origin, sequenced in a study of shared clonotypes between healthy human individuals. The repertoire was sequenced with immunoSEQ multiplex PCR; TCRdb's copy has only in-frame clones and lacks some. The sample holds around 500,000 clones, roughly 85% seen once. Sequences were obtained from PBMCs. The receptors originated from a woman in her 40s in good health. Some clones in this sample may be carry-over from other donors' samples.

Concerning this clone itself: This sample includes further DNA sequences coding for the same CDR3. The chain is built from TRBV5-1 and TRBJ1-1, with D hard to call. V was cut by 2 bases and J by 0 bases, with 8 bases left in between. There are 14 residues in the CDR3. The germline gives CDR1 SGHRS, CDR2 YFSETQ. This CDR3 is CASSLSSLNTEAFF. CDR3 bases: TGCGCCAGCAGCTTAAGCAGCCTGAACACTGAAGCTTTCTTT.

As regards this clone: Other DNA sequences in the sample encode the same CDR3. The chain uses TRBV5-1 and TRBJ2-7; TRBD2 agrees at 11 bases. The CDR3 runs 14 residues. V was clipped by 4 bases and J by 4 bases; unmatched bases: 4. The germline V gene has CDR1 SGHRS and CDR2 YFSETQ. The CDR3 region is CASSPGTSGYEQYF. CDR3 in DNA: TGCGCCAGCAGCCCGGGGACTAGCGGATACGAGCAGTACTTC.

This clone was counted ten times or more. This chain joins TRBV5-8 and TRBJ1-1; D not resolved. Germline CDR1 SGHTS, CDR2 YDEGEE. CDR3 length: 14 amino acids. Deletions cut 0 bases from V and 7 bases from J, with 13 bases between. The CDR3 DNA follows: TGTGCCAGCAGCTTGGATTGGGATTTCAGTGAAGCTTTCTTT. Translated, it gives CASSLDWDFSEAFF.

This chain connects TRBV28 to TRBJ2-7, with 7 bases fitting TRBD1. Germline assignment: CDR1 MDHEN and CDR2 SYDVKM. With 4 bases clipped from V and 7 bases from J, the junction kept 4 bases outside the gene matches. There are 12 residues in the CDR3. In nucleotides, the CDR3 is TGTGCCAGCAGTTCGACAGGGAAAGAGCAGTACTTC. Protein sequence: CASSSTGKEQYF.

The V and J genes are TRBV28 and TRBJ1-1; weak D call: TRBD1 (6 bases). V lost 5 bases and J 4 bases, leaving 14 bases between the germline ends. The germline CDR1 and CDR2 sequences are MDHEN and SYDVKM. The CDR3 runs to 14 residues. In DNA, the CDR3 is TGTGCCAGCAGTACCCCGGGACAAGGCACTGAAGCTTTCTTT. Protein product: CASSTPGQGTEAFF. The variable domain in full, completed from reference TRBV28 and TRBJ1-1, reads DVKVTQSSRYLVKRTGEKVFLECVQDMDHENMFWYRQDPGLGLRLIYFSYDVKMKEKGDIPEGYSVSREKKERFSLILESASTNQTSMYLCASSTPGQGTEAFFGQGTRLTVV.